This T cell receptor (beta chain) is drawn from a study of blood T cell repertoires in COVID-19. Study details: Acute and convalescent COVID-19 samples came from the United States, Italy and Spain. PBMCs, B-cell-depleted T cells, or T cells provided the cDNA or gDNA that made up the material.

Authors' methods: It was from reference gene primer amplification that nucleated cell counts were estimated. Produced via immunoSEQ multiplex PCR; TCRdb's table is partial and in-frame only. The V and J calls and the clone size are those of that table, but D and trimming were determined from the DNA. Here the sample spans 130,000 or so clones, about 88% being singletons. Cohort allocation depended upon clinical history that participants reported. CDR3 size: 19 residues. Trimming took off 4 bases at V and 3 bases at J, with 29 bases between the two ends. Germline V gene sequence: CDR1 SGHRS, CDR2 YFSETQ. This clone was observed a handful of times.

Sequencing used PBMCs or T cells enriched from blood (not recorded which). The sequence was obtained from a man in his forties with acute COVID-19. J is TRBJ2-7 and V is TRBV5-1, with no clear D. The CDR3 DNA reads as TGCGCCAGCAGCCCACAAGGAGTCAGAGCACCAGCCATGTTCTACGAGCAGTACTTC. Encoded protein: CASSPQGVRAPAMFYEQYF. Using reference TRBV5-1 and TRBJ2-7 for the parts outside the CDR3, the full variable domain is KAGVTQTPRYLIKTRGQQVTLSCSPISGHRSVSWYQQTPGQGLQFLFEYFSETQRNKGNFPGRFSGRQFSNSRSEMNVSTLELGDSALYLCASSPQGVRAPAMFYEQYFGPGTRLTVT.